A single sample gave rise to the 13 T cell receptor beta chains below, sequenced in a study of blood T cells in healthy people across ages. PCR was performed a second time for about 7 to 12 cycles using a sample-barcoded 5' primer and a J-beta primer mix. TCRdb ran MiXCR on the 5' RACE reads and lists one entry per CDR3 protein. The table has almost 300,000 distinct CDR3 sequences, roughly 29% seen once. Source material: blood. These receptors were taken from a woman between 65 and 79 years old in good health.

The chain couples TRBV24-1 to TRBJ1-4; D gene uncertain. The CDR3 is 15 residues long. Germline V gives CDR1 KGHDR, CDR2 SFDVKD. V was clipped by 4 bases and J by 4 bases, with 12 bases between them. The CDR3 spells CATSDRTASNEKLFF. The CDR3 nucleotides are TGTGCCACCAGTGACCGTACAGCCAGTAATGAAAAACTGTTTTTT.

This clonotype showed up just a few times. The chain combines TRBV2 with TRBJ1-2; D not resolved. CDR3 length: 12 residues. The germline CDR1 and CDR2 sequences are SNHLY and FYNNEI. The ends were cut back, 2 bases at V and 5 bases at J, with 6 bases in the middle. As DNA, the CDR3 is TGTGCCAGCAGTGAACAGTTATATGGCTACACCTTC. Its translation: CASSEQLYGYTF.

The genes are TRBV5-1 and TRBJ2-5, with 8 bases identical to TRBD2. There are 14 residues in the CDR3. V lost 7 bases to trimming and J lost 5 bases; unmatched junction nucleotides: 10. Germline V gene sequence: CDR1 SGHRS, CDR2 YFSETQ. CDR3 residues: CASGAAGAMETQYF. The CDR3 DNA is TGCGCCAGCGGGGCAGCGGGAGCAATGGAGACCCAGTACTTC. Filled out from reference TRBV5-1 and TRBJ2-5, the complete variable domain reads KAGVTQTPRYLIKTRGQQVTLSCSPISGHRSVSWYQQTPGQGLQFLFEYFSETQRNKGNFPGRFSGRQFSNSRSEMNVSTLELGDSALYLCASGAAGAMETQYFGPGTRLLVL.

As to this clonotype: At one end the junction does not follow the germline gene, possibly because of a read error. The chain employs TRBV6-6 and TRBJ2-5, with D perhaps being TRBD1 or TRBD2 (5 bases each). Germline V gene lookup returns CDR1 MNHNY and CDR2 SVGAGI (reference sequence). This CDR3 comprises 12 residues. The DNA of the CDR3 is TGTGCCAGCAGTTACTCGGGGGAGACCCGGTACTTC. It specifies CASSYSGETRYF.

This clonotype was counted between two and nine times. The rearrangement joins TRBV6-4 to TRBJ2-1, with 9 bases lining up with TRBD1. This CDR3 has 16 amino acids. V was clipped by 0 bases and J by 8 bases; unmatched bases: 8. Per the germline V gene, CDR1 is MRHNA and CDR2 is SNTAGT. CDR3 nucleotide sequence: TGTGCCAGCAGTGACTCGATGGGACAGGGTAATTATGAGCAGTTCTTC. Translated: CASSDSMGQGNYEQFF.

The genes are TRBV15 and TRBJ2-7; D is unresolved. V dropped 0 bases and J dropped 3 bases, with 12 bases sitting between them. CDR3 length: 15 residues. Germline CDR1 is LNHNV and CDR2 is YYDKDF (reference sequence). The CDR3, as DNA: TGTGCCACCAGCAGAGATTACGCCTCGCGCTACGAGCAGTACTTC. Its translation: CATSRDYASRYEQYF.

The V gene is TRBV28, the J gene TRBJ1-1, with a possible D match to TRBD1 (5 bases). Germline-derived CDR1 and CDR2 are MDHEN and SYDVKM. V dropped 7 bases and J dropped 0 bases, with 9 bases sitting between them. The CDR3 extends over 13 amino acids. CDR3 protein: CASKRQLNTEAFF. Written as DNA, the CDR3 is TGTGCCAGCAAGAGACAGTTGAACACTGAAGCTTTCTTT.

This clonotype was recorded a few times. The V gene is TRBV29-1, the J gene TRBJ1-1, with a tentative D call TRBD1 (5 bases). CDR3 length equals 12 residues. CDR1 is SQVTM and CDR2 is ANQGSEA in the germline V gene. With 6 bases removed from V and 6 bases from J, the gap between germline ends came to 14 bases. This CDR3 reads CSVRGVLSEAFF. The DNA of the CDR3 is TGCAGCGTGCGGGGGGTGCTGTCTGAAGCTTTCTTT.

This clonotype was detected ten times or more. This chain links TRBV29-1 with TRBJ2-4; no definite D call. V lost 2 bases, J lost 0 bases, and 8 bases lay in between. Per germline, CDR1 SQVTM and CDR2 ANQGSEA. CDR3 length equals 14 residues. The DNA of the CDR3 is TGCAGCGTTGAAACCCTCGTAGCCAAAAACATTCAGTACTTC. It codes for CSVETLVAKNIQYF.

J is TRBJ1-1 and V is TRBV12-5; 8 bases agree with TRBD1. Trimming took 4 bases from V and 6 from J; bases not matched to a gene: 7. This CDR3 spans 14 amino acids. Germline CDR1 and CDR2: LGHNT and FRNRAP. The CDR3 DNA reads TGTGCTAGTGGTTCCGACAGGGGAGGGTCTGAAGCTTTCTTT. Its protein product is CASGSDRGGSEAFF.

This clonotype was seen only a few times. The V gene is TRBV6-6, the J gene TRBJ1-6; D is perhaps TRBD1 (5 bases). Germline CDR1 MNHNY, CDR2 SVGAGI (reference sequence). This CDR3 region has 14 residues. The V end lost 6 bases, the J end lost 8 bases, and 14 bases lay between the germline ends. CDR3 sequence: CASSNVGVDSPLHF. The CDR3 bases are TGTGCCAGCAGCAACGTGGGGGTTGATTCACCCCTCCACTTT.

The chain joins TRBV20-1 to TRBJ2-5, with no clear D. The last part of the DNA fits TRBJ2-7 better; the J call may be wrong. The CDR3 contains 12 residues. CDR1 is DFQATT, CDR2 SNEGSKA, per germline (reference sequence). This CDR3 is CSARGMVPEQYF. In DNA, the CDR3 is TGCAGTGCTAGAGGGATGGTCCCCGAGCAGTACTTC.

The chain employs TRBV15 and TRBJ1-2; D is ambiguous. Trimming cost V 0 bases and J 4 bases, with 6 bases left between them. The CDR3 is made up of 13 amino acids. Per the germline V gene, CDR1 is LNHNV and CDR2 is YYDKDF (reference sequence). The CDR3 reads CATSRDRSYGYTF. The CDR3, as DNA: TGTGCCACCAGCAGAGATCGGAGCTATGGCTACACCTTC.